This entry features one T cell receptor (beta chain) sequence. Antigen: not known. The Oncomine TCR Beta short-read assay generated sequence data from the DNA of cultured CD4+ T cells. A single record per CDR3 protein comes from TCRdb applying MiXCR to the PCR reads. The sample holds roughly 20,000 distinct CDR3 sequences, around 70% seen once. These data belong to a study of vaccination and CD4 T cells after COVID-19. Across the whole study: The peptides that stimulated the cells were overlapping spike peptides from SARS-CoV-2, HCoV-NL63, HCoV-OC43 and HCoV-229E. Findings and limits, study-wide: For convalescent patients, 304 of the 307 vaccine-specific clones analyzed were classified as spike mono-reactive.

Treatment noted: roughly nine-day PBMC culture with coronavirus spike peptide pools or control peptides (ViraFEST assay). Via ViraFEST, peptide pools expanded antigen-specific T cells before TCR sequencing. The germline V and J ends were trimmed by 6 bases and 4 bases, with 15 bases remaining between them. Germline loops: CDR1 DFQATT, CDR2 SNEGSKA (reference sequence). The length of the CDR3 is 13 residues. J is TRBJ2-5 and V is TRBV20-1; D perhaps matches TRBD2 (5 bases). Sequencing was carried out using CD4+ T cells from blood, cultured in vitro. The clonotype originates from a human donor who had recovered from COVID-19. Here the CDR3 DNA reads TGCAGTGCAAGCCAGAGGGCGAGAGAGACCCAGTACTTC. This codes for CSASQRARETQYF.